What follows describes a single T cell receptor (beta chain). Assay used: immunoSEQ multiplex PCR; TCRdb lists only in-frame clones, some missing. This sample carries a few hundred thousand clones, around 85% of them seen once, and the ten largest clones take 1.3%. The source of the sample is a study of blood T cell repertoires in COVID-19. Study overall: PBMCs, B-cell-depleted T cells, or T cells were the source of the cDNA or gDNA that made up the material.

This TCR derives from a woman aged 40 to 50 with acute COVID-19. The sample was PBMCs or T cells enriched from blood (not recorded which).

The CDR3 is CASSSQTGFNEKLFF. The CDR3 bases are TGTGCCAGCAGCTCTCAAACAGGGTTTAACGAAAAACTGTTTTTT. The rearrangement uses TRBV7-6 and TRBJ1-4; possibly TRBD1 for D (6 bases). Trimming took off 4 bases at V and 8 bases at J, with 17 bases between the two ends. CDR1 and CDR2 (germline): SGHVS, FNYEAQ. The CDR3 length is 15 residues. Together with reference TRBV7-6 and TRBJ1-4, the CDR3 gives the full variable domain: GAGVSQSPRYKVTKRGQDVALRCDPISGHVSLYWYRQALGQGPEFLTYFNYEAQQDKSGLPNDRFSAERPEGSISTLTIQRTEQRDSAMYRCASSSQTGFNEKLFFGSGTQLSVL.